Listed here is a single T cell receptor (beta chain). Its specificity is unknown. These data originate in a study of T cell responses to AZD1222 COVID-19 vaccine. Study-wide points: The study found Spike-specific TCR breadth and depth rose after two AZD1222 doses.

The CDR3 is made up of 14 amino acids. With 7 bases removed from V and 1 base from J, the gap between germline ends came to 13 bases. Germline V CDR1 and CDR2: MDHEN, SYDVKM. Sequencing was performed with immunoSEQ multiplex PCR; in TCRdb, only in-frame clones are kept and a portion is missing. The data contain tens of thousands of clones, approximately 90% of them singletons. The chain couples TRBV28 to TRBJ2-5, with D possibly being TRBD1 (6 bases). The input for sequencing was peripheral blood, taken 28 days after the second AZD1222 dose. The sequence was collected from an adult who received the AZD1222 COVID-19 vaccine. CDR3 sequence: CASKTMGAQETQYF. The CDR3 nucleotides read TGTGCCAGCAAAACGATGGGGGCCCAAGAGACCCAGTACTTC.